The next 23 T cell receptor beta chains were all read from a single sample in a study of patients and donors after allogeneic stem cell transplantation (dated by TCRdb to the early 2020s). Library creation used RT-PCR. Sequencing relied on a NextSeq 550. The raw public data were reprocessed by TCRdb itself: fastp quality trimming at Q25, MiXCR clonotype calling, in-frame beta chains only. Each record represents a unique CDR3 protein, reported with the most common genes and DNA among its rows. The sample yields 95,000 to 120,000 distinct CDR3 sequences; 35% were counted once. Roughly 27% of the sample rests with the top ten. The material sequenced was blood, either unsorted or a sorted T cell fraction (not recorded which). These receptors were collected from a human donor who was either an allogeneic HSCT recipient or a stem cell or donor lymphocyte infusion donor (not recorded which). It is not recorded whose cells these are; they may come from a transplant donor.

The genes are TRBV7-9 and TRBJ1-4; 7 bases are a match to TRBD1. The CDR3 length is 14 residues. After removal of 5 bases from V and 8 bases from J, the junction contained 8 bases not matched to a gene. Germline V gene lookup returns CDR1 SEHNR and CDR2 FQNEAQ (reference sequence). The CDR3 loop reads CASSLGQVGEKLFF. In DNA form, the CDR3 reads TGTGCCAGCAGCCTCGGACAGGTGGGAGAAAAACTGTTTTTT. Filled out from reference TRBV7-9 and TRBJ1-4, the complete variable domain reads DTGVSQNPRHKITKRGQNVTFRCDPISEHNRLYWYRQTLGQGPEFLTYFQNEAQLEKSRLLSDRFSAERPKGSFSTLEIQRTEQGDSAMYLCASSLGQVGEKLFFGSGTQLSVL.

This clonotype appeared a few times. The J gene is TRBJ1-1, the V gene TRBV6-6; 7 nucleotides match TRBD1. Germline V CDR1 and CDR2: MNHNY, SVGAGI (reference sequence). The length of the CDR3 is 13 residues. V gave up 9 bases and J gave up 0 bases; unmatched junction bases: 4. CDR3 bases: TGTGCCAGTACGGGACAGATGAACACTGAAGCTTTCTTT. Translated, it gives CASTGQMNTEAFF.

CDR3 nucleotides: TGTGCCAGCAGCCGGGGGCCTAACGAGGGTACCGGGGAGCTGTTTTTT. Its protein product is CASSRGPNEGTGELFF. This chain links TRBV7-9 with TRBJ2-2; D might be TRBD1 or TRBD2, each matching 6 bases. The CDR3 has 16 amino acids. The V gene's germline CDR1 is SEHNR and CDR2 FQNEAQ (reference sequence). Between the trimmed V and J ends, which lost 5 bases and 5 bases, there was a span of 18 bases.

This clonotype was detected only a few times. The rearrangement uses TRBV6-5 and TRBJ1-1; D not resolved. CDR3 length: 16 residues. Per germline, CDR1 MNHEY and CDR2 SVGAGI. V lost 0 bases and J 1 base, leaving 12 bases between the germline ends. In DNA, the CDR3 is TGTGCCAGCAGTTACTCGGCTCGGTTCCGGAACACTGAAGCTTTCTTT. This sequence encodes CASSYSARFRNTEAFF.

The chain links TRBV20-1 to TRBJ1-2; D uncertain. The CDR3 runs 13 residues. Looked up from germline, CDR1 is DFQATT and CDR2 is SNEGSKA (reference sequence). V was pared by 0 bases and J by 5 bases, with 10 bases between. CDR3 sequence reads: CSARDGRTYGYTF. CDR3 coding DNA: TGCAGTGCTAGAGATGGGAGGACTTATGGCTACACCTTC.

The rearrangement uses TRBV10-1 and TRBJ2-2, with D perhaps assigned TRBD1 or TRBD2 (5 bases each). The CDR3 extends over 11 amino acids. CDR1 WNHNN and CDR2 SYGVQD come from the germline V gene (reference sequence). V lost 6 bases and J lost 6, with 5 bases in between. The CDR3 region is CASRGAGELFF. In DNA, the CDR3 is TGCGCCAGCAGGGGGGCCGGGGAGCTGTTTTTT.

The CDR3 loop is CSGASGTDTQYF. In DNA, the CDR3 is TGCAGTGGGGCTAGCGGCACAGATACGCAGTATTTT. The chain links TRBV20-1 to TRBJ2-3; D may be TRBD2 (6 bases). Germline CDR1 and CDR2: DFQATT and SNEGSKA (reference sequence). CDR3 length: 12 residues. Trimming stripped 7 bases from V and 1 base from J, with 9 bases between.

This clonotype turned up a few times. This chain joins TRBV6-5 and TRBJ2-3, with TRBD2 matching 7 bases. The germline V gene encodes CDR1 MNHEY and CDR2 SVGAGI. V dropped 6 bases and J dropped 2; count of bases not matched to a gene: 11. The CDR3 loop spans 16 amino acids. CDR3 residues: CASSPGTKYITDTQYF. The DNA for the CDR3 is TGTGCCAGCAGCCCTGGGACTAAATATATCACAGATACGCAGTATTTT.

This clonotype has just a few counts. This chain joins TRBV7-2 and TRBJ1-1; D is undetermined. There are 13 residues in the CDR3. Germline assignment: CDR1 SGHTA and CDR2 FQGNSA. The V end was cut by 8 bases, the J end by 5 bases, with 15 bases between. This chain's CDR3 is CASLPAPRTEAFF. The CDR3 DNA follows: TGTGCCAGCCTTCCTGCCCCGAGGACTGAAGCTTTCTTT.

The chain employs TRBV11-2 and TRBJ1-2, with D unresolved. CDR3 length: 13 residues. The V gene lost 0 bases and the J gene lost 3 bases, with 5 bases spanning the gap. Germline V lookup: CDR1 SGHAT, CDR2 FQNNGV. CDR3: CASSLDSHYGYTF. The DNA for the CDR3 is TGTGCCAGCAGCTTAGACAGCCACTATGGCTACACCTTC.

The rearrangement uses TRBV24-1 and TRBJ2-1; the D call may be TRBD1 or TRBD2 (5 bases each). CDR3 length: 15 residues. Between the trimmed V and J ends, which lost 6 bases and 2 bases, there was a span of 13 bases. The V gene's germline CDR1 is KGHDR and CDR2 SFDVKD. The DNA of the CDR3 is TGTGCCACCAGTACCACCGGGACCCCCTACAATGAGCAGTTCTTC. This gives the protein CATSTTGTPYNEQFF.

The rearrangement links TRBV6-1 to TRBJ2-4; tentatively, D is TRBD2 (6 bases). Germline CDR1 is MNHNS and CDR2 is SASEGT. This CDR3 is built from 15 residues. Trimming took off 6 bases at V and 0 bases at J, with 12 bases between the two ends. CDR3 nucleotides: TGTGCCAGCAGGGCCACGGGACTAGCCAAAAACATTCAGTACTTC. It yields the protein CASRATGLAKNIQYF.

This chain links TRBV12-3 or TRBV12-4 with TRBJ2-1, with TRBD2 as a possible D gene (5 bases). Trimming shortened V by 4 bases and J by 5 bases, and 12 bases separated the two germline ends. The CDR3 consists of 14 residues. The CDR3 loop is CASSSGGPNNEQFF. Here the CDR3 DNA reads TGTGCCAGCAGTTCTGGCGGGCCAAACAATGAGCAGTTCTTC.

This clonotype was detected only once. The chain employs TRBV6-1 and TRBJ2-5, with 11 bases fitting TRBD2. The CDR3 loop spans 14 amino acids. Germline CDR1 MNHNS, CDR2 SASEGT. V lost 11 bases and J lost 2; bases outside the gene matches: 7. The CDR3 region has the DNA TGTGCCGGAGGGACTAGCGGAATGCAAGAGACCCAGTACTTC. Translation gives CAGGTSGMQETQYF.

V is TRBV27 and J is TRBJ2-7; D call uncertain. Germline CDR1 and CDR2: MNHEY and SMNVEV (reference sequence). This CDR3 has 15 residues. The V end was cut by 2 bases, the J end by 5 bases, with 16 bases between. The CDR3 sequence is CASSLTVSLRDEQYF. CDR3 nucleotide sequence: TGTGCCAGCAGTTTAACGGTGAGTCTTCGGGACGAGCAGTACTTC.

V gene TRBV4-3 combines with J gene TRBJ2-1; TRBD1 matches 8 bases. Germline-derived CDR1 and CDR2 are LGHNA and YSLEER. Losses at the gene ends were 4 bases for V and 3 bases for J; bases not matched to a gene: 5. The CDR3 extends over 15 amino acids. The CDR3 DNA reads as TGCGCCAGCAGCCCCCTGGACAGGGACTACAATGAGCAGTTCTTC. Amino acid sequence: CASSPLDRDYNEQFF.

V and J are TRBV28 and TRBJ2-1, with unresolved D. Trimming took off 6 bases at V and 11 bases at J, with 17 bases between the two ends. Germline lookup yields CDR1 MDHEN and CDR2 SYDVKM. The CDR3 length is 13 residues. CDR3 protein: CASSPTIGNQQFF. CDR3 DNA: TGTGCCAGCAGCCCTACAATAGGGAATCAGCAGTTCTTC.

The chain carries TRBV6-5 and TRBJ1-6, with 8 bases aligning to TRBD1. The germline gives CDR1 MNHEY, CDR2 SVGAGI. V lost 0 bases and J lost 9; bases outside the gene matches: 10. This CDR3 spans 17 amino acids. In nucleotides, the CDR3 is TGTGCCAGCAGTTACTCGATTGCAGGGGGCGCGTCTTCACCCCTCCACTTT. This translates into CASSYSIAGGASSPLHF.

At least ten counts were recorded for this clonotype. The chain employs TRBV12-3 or TRBV12-4 and TRBJ1-6; TRBD1 might be the D (5 bases). V lost 6 bases and J lost 6, with 15 bases in between. The CDR3 contains 15 residues. CDR3 protein: CASSNPRDSNSPLHF. CDR3 coding DNA: TGTGCCAGCAGCAATCCCCGAGACAGTAATTCACCCCTCCACTTT.

V is TRBV7-2 and J is TRBJ2-2; 9 positions match TRBD2. This CDR3 has 18 residues. The V segment lost 1 base and the J segment 1 base; nucleotides outside the gene matches: 7. CDR1 and CDR2 (germline): SGHTA, FQGNSA. CDR3 residues: CASSLVGSSGMNTGELFF. As DNA, the CDR3 is TGTGCCAGCAGCTTAGTGGGGTCTAGCGGGATGAACACCGGGGAGCTGTTTTTT. The full variable domain, completed using reference TRBV7-2 and TRBJ2-2, is GAGVSQSPSNKVTEKGKDVELRCDPISGHTALYWYRQSLGQGLEFLIYFQGNSAPDKSGLPSDRFSAERTGGSVSTLTIQRTQQEDSAVYLCASSLVGSSGMNTGELFFGEGSRLTVL.

This clonotype was counted a few times. The junction differs from germline at one of its ends, possibly a read error. The rearrangement links TRBV7-7 to TRBJ2-2; 11 nucleotides agree with TRBD2. The germline CDR1 and CDR2 sequences are SSHAT and FNYEAQ (reference sequence). The CDR3 is 17 residues long. The CDR3 sequence: CASSLVAGGPNTGELFF. DNA for the CDR3: TGTGCTAGCAGCTTAGTAGCGGGAGGGCCCAACACCGGGGAGCTGTTTTTT.

This clonotype was detected only a few times. The chain has TRBV6-2 or TRBV6-3 and TRBJ1-2; D is ambiguous. This CDR3 region has 10 residues. Trimming cost V 2 bases and J 7 bases, with 2 bases left between them. Germline V gives CDR1 MNHEY, CDR2 SVGEGT. The CDR3 DNA sequence: TGTGCCAGCAGTTACCGTGGCTACACCTTC. As protein: CASSYRGYTF.

This clonotype has at least ten counts. The chain uses TRBV2 and TRBJ1-5; TRBD1 might be the D (5 bases). V lost 8 bases and J 1 base, leaving 12 bases between the germline ends. This CDR3 is 14 amino acids long. Germline lookup yields CDR1 SNHLY and CDR2 FYNNEI. The CDR3: CASGRGGSNQPQHF. Written as DNA, the CDR3 is TGTGCCAGCGGCCGGGGGGGAAGCAATCAGCCCCAGCATTTT.